What follows describes a single T cell receptor (beta chain). Trimming took 4 bases from V and 2 from J, leaving 15 bases between them. This CDR3 spans 15 amino acids. From germline, CDR1 is SGHRS and CDR2 YFSETQ. This record comes from a study of blood T cell repertoires in COVID-19. Across the whole study: The study drew acute and convalescent COVID-19 samples from the United States, Italy and Spain. T cells, B-cell-depleted T cells, or PBMCs supplied cDNA or gDNA.

In the source study's methods: Amplification from reference gene primers served as the basis for estimated nucleated cell counts. Libraries were prepared by immunoSEQ multiplex PCR; TCRdb keeps only in-frame clonotypes and omits some of them. V and J calls and clone size are copied from that table; D and trimming were computed from the DNA. The table records tens of thousands of clones, around 80% of them present only once. Material for sequencing was peripheral blood. This chain connects TRBV5-1 to TRBJ1-1; maybe TRBD1 (6 bases). This clonotype was sampled from a man aged 60 to 69 with acute or convalescent COVID-19. Here the CDR3 DNA reads TGCGCCAGCAGCCCTACAGGGAAAGTAAACACTGAAGCTTTCTTT. Protein product: CASSPTGKVNTEAFF.